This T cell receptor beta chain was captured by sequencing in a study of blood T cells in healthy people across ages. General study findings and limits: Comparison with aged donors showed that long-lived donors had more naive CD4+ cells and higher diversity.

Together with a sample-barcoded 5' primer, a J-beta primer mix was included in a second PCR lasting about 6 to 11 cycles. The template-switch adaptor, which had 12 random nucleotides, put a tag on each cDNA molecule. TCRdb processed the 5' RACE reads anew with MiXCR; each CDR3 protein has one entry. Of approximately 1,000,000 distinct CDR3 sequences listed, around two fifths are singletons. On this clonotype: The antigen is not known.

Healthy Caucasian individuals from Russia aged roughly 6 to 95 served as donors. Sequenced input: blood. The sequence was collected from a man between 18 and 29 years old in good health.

CDR3 in amino acids: CASSIGGQNQPQHF. The CDR3 nucleotides read TGTGCCAGTAGTATAGGGGGACAAAATCAGCCCCAGCATTTT. The rearrangement uses TRBV19 and TRBJ1-5; weak D call: TRBD1 (6 bases). CDR3 length: 14 residues. V lost 1 base to trimming and J lost 4 bases, with 8 bases between them. Looked up from germline, CDR1 is LNHDA and CDR2 is SQIVND (reference sequence).